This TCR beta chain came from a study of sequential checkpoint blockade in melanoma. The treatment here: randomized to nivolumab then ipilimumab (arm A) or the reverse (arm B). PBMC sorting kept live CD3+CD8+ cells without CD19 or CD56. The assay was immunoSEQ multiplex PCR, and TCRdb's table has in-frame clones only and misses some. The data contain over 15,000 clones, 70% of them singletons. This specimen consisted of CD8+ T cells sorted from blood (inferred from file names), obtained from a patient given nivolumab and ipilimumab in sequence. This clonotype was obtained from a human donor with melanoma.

This CDR3 is CASSSFQGPLMNTEAFF. CDR3 sequence (DNA): TGTGCCAGCAGCTCGTTCCAGGGGCCCTTGATGAACACTGAAGCTTTCTTT. This chain joins TRBV7-2 and TRBJ1-1, with TRBD1 as a possible D gene (6 bases). This CDR3 region has 17 residues. The V and J ends lost 4 bases and 0 bases respectively, with 18 bases between them. CDR1 and CDR2 (germline): SGHTA, FQGNSA.